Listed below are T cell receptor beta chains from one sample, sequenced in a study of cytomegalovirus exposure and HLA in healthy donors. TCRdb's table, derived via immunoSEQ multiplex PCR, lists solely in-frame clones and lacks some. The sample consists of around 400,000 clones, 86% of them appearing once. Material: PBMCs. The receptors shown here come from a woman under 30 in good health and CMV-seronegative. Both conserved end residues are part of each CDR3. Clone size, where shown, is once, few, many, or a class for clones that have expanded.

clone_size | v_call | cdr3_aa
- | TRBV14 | CASSLSLAIEDEQFF
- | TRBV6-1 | CASSEVPLAGDHSPLHF
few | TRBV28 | CASSLSPWTASGNTIYF
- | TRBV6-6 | CASSPPGQGLEEQYF
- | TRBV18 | CASSPDRSYGYTF
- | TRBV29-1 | CSVVGGRETQYF
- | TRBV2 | CASSIYRGPGYGYTF
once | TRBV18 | CASSPSARRDGYTF
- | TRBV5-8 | CASSLGGYGNTIYF
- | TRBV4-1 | CASSQQDYGYTF
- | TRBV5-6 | CASSFLHYPAGELFF
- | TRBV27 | CASRETGKETQYF
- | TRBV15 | CATSRDRRGTANTEAFF
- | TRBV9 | CASSPSGEETQYF
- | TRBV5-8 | CASSYTGTYSNQPQHF
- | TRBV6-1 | CASSRYSNQPQHF
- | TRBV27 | CASSSGGAHEQYF
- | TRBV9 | CASRRGGELFF
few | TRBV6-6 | CASSYYEHEAFF
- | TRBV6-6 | CASKALNTEAFF
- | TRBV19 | CASSPDRGVRADTQYF
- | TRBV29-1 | CSGGQGGSYNEQFF
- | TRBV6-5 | CASGETGSNTEAFF
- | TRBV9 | CASSPRTGGYGDTQYF
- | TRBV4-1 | CASSQWERDEQYF
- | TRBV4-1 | CASSQWDGGMGEQYF
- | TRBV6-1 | CASIFRIVSTEAFF
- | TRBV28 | CASSFGTGFGYTF
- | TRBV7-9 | CASSLALNGGAPDTQYF
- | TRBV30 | CAWSVRDRKEQYF
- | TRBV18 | CASSPRGRESTDTQYF
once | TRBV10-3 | CASLGVEDTEAFF
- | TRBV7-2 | CASSLRYPGAYEQYF
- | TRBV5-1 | CASSSTWGYTF
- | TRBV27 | CASSLRFPGGSGQYF
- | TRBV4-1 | CASSQGTGTGGTEAFF
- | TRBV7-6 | CASSPGTGPYNEQFF
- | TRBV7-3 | CASRLEGSGSHEQYF
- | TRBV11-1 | CASSLTSYSTDTQYF
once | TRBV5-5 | CASSQDRGWDTQYF
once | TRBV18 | CASSPDAGDGSNQPQHF
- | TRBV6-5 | CASSRTGRNYGYTF
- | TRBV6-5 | CASSPRTGSEQYF
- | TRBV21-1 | CASSKELPGQRPEAFF
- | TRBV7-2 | CASSPTRLAGGLGTQYF
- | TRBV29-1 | CSVAWQGNTEAFF
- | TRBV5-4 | CASSFLRDRNYGYTF
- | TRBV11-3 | CASSRGGGGRETQYF